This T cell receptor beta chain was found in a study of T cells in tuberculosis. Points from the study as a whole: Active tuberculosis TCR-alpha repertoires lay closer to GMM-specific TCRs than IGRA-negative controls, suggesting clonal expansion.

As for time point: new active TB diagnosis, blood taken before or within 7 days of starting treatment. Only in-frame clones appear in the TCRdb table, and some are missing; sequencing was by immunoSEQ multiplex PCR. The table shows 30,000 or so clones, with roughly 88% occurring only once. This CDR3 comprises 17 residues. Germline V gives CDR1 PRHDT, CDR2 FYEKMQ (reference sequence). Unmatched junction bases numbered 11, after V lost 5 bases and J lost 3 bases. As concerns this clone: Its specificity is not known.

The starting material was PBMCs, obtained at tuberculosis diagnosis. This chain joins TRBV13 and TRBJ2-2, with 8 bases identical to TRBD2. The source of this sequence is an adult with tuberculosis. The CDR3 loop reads CASSDGGLEVYTGELFF. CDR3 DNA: TGTGCCAGCAGCGACGGGGGACTAGAAGTATACACCGGGGAGCTGTTTTTT.